One TCR beta chain is described in this entry. The antigen is not known. Each sample's TCRB immunosequencing used five hundred nanograms of biopsy DNA. Assay used: immunoSEQ multiplex PCR; TCRdb lists only in-frame clones, some missing. The table has around 15,000 clones, roughly 80% seen once. This entry belongs to a study of T cell repertoires in ileal Crohn's disease. Study at large: Patients had a median approximately 7.2-year disease duration, and roughly 32% were active smokers. Whole-study findings and limits: Sorted CD8 T cells held more high-frequency clones than CD4.

CDR1 is SGHNT, CDR2 YENEEA, per germline. Trimming cost V 2 bases and J 6 bases, with 8 bases left between them. This CDR3 is 13 amino acids long. The clonotype comes from an adult with Crohn's disease. Sequenced: ileal tissue. The chain has TRBV11-3 and TRBJ2-1, with D tentatively TRBD2 (6 bases). The CDR3 nucleotides read TGTGCCAGCAGCTTACTAGCGAGCAATGAGCAGTTCTTC. It yields the protein CASSLLASNEQFF. Supplemented by reference TRBV11-3 and TRBJ2-1, the full variable domain reads EAGVVQSPRYKIIEKKQPVAFWCNPISGHNTLYWYLQNLGQGPELLIRYENEEAVDDSQLPKDRFSAERLKGVDSTLKIQPAELGDSAVYLCASSLLASNEQFFGPGTRLTVL.